Listed below are T cell receptor beta chains from one sample, sequenced in a study of blood T cell repertoires in COVID-19. TCRdb's table, derived via immunoSEQ multiplex PCR, lists solely in-frame clones and lacks some. The data hold 90,000 or so clones, with around 88% observed a single time. What was sequenced was peripheral blood. The receptors derive from a woman aged 55 to 70 with COVID-19, enrolled during active disease. The CDR3 runs from the conserved cysteine through the conserved F or W. Fields, in order: V gene, clone size, J gene, D gene, CDR3 DNA, CDR3 protein. The D gene is left open where the match is weak. The size entry is marked missing in some rows and otherwise reads once, few, many or a size class.

>TRBV12-5|NA|TRBJ2-7|NA
TGTGCTAGTGGTTTGGTACCGAGTTACGAGCAGTACTTC
CASGLVPSYEQYF
>TRBV18|NA|TRBJ1-1|NA
TGTGCCAGCTCACCCCGCCGGGACACTAATAAAGCTTTCTTT
CASSPRRDTNKAFF
>TRBV7-3|NA|TRBJ2-1|NA
TGTGCCAGCAGCTTAGTTCCTAGCTCCTACAATGAGCAGTTCTTC
CASSLVPSSYNEQFF
>TRBV7-2|NA|TRBJ1-2|NA
TGTGCCAGCAGCGCACCCGGATCTGGGGGAGGGGGCTACACCTTC
CASSAPGSGGGGYTF
>TRBV3-1/TRBV3-2|NA|TRBJ2-3|TRBD2
TGTGCCAGCAGCCAAATCGGCGGGGGGATAGATACGCAGTATTTT
CASSQIGGGIDTQYF
>TRBV6-5|few|TRBJ1-4|TRBD1
TGTGCCGTGCGGGGGACAGGCTGGGGTGAAAAACTGTTTTTT
CAVRGTGWGEKLFF
>TRBV6-1|NA|TRBJ1-5|NA
TGTGCCAGCAGTGAACCAGCTGGGCGCAATCAGCCCCAGCATTTT
CASSEPAGRNQPQHF
>TRBV5-4|NA|TRBJ1-2|NA
TGTGCCAGCAGCTCCAGAACCGTCTATGGCTACACCTTC
CASSSRTVYGYTF
>TRBV7-9|NA|TRBJ2-3|TRBD2
TGTGCCAGCAGCTCCTTAGCGGGGGGCACAGATACGCAGTATTTT
CASSSLAGGTDTQYF
>TRBV6-5|NA|TRBJ1-5|TRBD1
TGTGCCAGCAGTCACAGGGGAGGCAATCAGCCCCAGCATTTT
CASSHRGGNQPQHF
>TRBV7-9|NA|TRBJ1-2|NA
TGTGCCAGCACTCTTCTTTGGGGTCGGCGGGAAGCTAACTATGGCTACACCTTC
CASTLLWGRREANYGYTF
>TRBV9|NA|TRBJ2-1|TRBD2
TGTGCCAGCAGCCTCCCGGGACTAGCGGGGGAGGTCAATGAGCAGTTCTTC
CASSLPGLAGEVNEQFF
>TRBV5-3|NA|TRBJ2-5|TRBD2
TGTGCCAGAAGCCCAAGTCCAGCGGGGAAAGAAGATTTGGAAACCCAGTACTTC
CARSPSPAGKEDLETQYF
>TRBV7-9|NA|TRBJ1-3|NA
TGTGCCAGCAGCTTAGTCGGACGGGGGTCTGGAAACACCATATATTTT
CASSLVGRGSGNTIYF
>TRBV2|NA|TRBJ2-7|NA
TGTGCCAGCAGTGAACGGGTTTTCTACGAGCAGTACTTC
CASSERVFYEQYF
>TRBV15|once|TRBJ2-7|TRBD1
TGTGCCACCAGCAGAGCTCCAGGGGGCCGGAGCTCCTACGAGCAGTACTTC
CATSRAPGGRSSYEQYF
>TRBV2|NA|TRBJ1-6|TRBD1
TGTGCCAGCAGTCGTGACAGGGGGGATTCACCCCTCCACTTT
CASSRDRGDSPLHF
>TRBV7-9|NA|TRBJ1-4|NA
TGTGCCAGCACCTGGGGGGGAACGAGGATCACTAATGAAAAACTGTTTTTT
CASTWGGTRITNEKLFF
>TRBV7-9|few|TRBJ1-2|NA
TGTGCCAGCAGCTTACAGCGGGCCCCGTTCTATGGCTACACCTTC
CASSLQRAPFYGYTF
>TRBV10-1|NA|TRBJ1-3|TRBD1
TGCGCCAGCAGTGAGGCCGGGACAGGGCCTGGAAACACCATATATTTT
CASSEAGTGPGNTIYF
>TRBV30|NA|TRBJ2-7|TRBD2
TGTGCCTGGAGTGTACTAGCGGGGGTGGAGCAGTACTTC
CAWSVLAGVEQYF
>TRBV7-9|NA|TRBJ2-3|NA
TGTGCCAGCTCAATTAGAGGCGCCACAGATACGCAGTATTTT
CASSIRGATDTQYF
>TRBV6-1|NA|TRBJ1-6|TRBD1
TGTGCCAGCAGTGAAGGGGACAGGGGTAATTCACCCCTCCACTTT
CASSEGDRGNSPLHF
>TRBV19|NA|TRBJ2-1|TRBD2
TGTGCCAGTAGCGGGGGGGTGACTTGGGATGAGCAGTTCTTC
CASSGGVTWDEQFF
>TRBV7-8|NA|TRBJ2-2|TRBD2
TGTGCCAGCAGCTTACCTCCTTGGGGAGGGACGAACACCGGGGAGCTGTTTTTT
CASSLPPWGGTNTGELFF
>TRBV28|few|TRBJ1-5|TRBD1
TGTGCCAGCAGGAATGACAGGGTCACCAATCAGCCCCAGCATTTT
CASRNDRVTNQPQHF
>TRBV3-1/TRBV3-2|NA|TRBJ2-1|NA
TGTGCCAGCAGCCAAACCACTTTGAATGAGCAGTTCTTC
CASSQTTLNEQFF
>TRBV7-8|NA|TRBJ2-1|NA
TGTGCCAGCAGCTTTGGGGGGTTCCGGGAGCAGTTCTTC
CASSFGGFREQFF
>TRBV29-1|NA|TRBJ1-5|NA
TGCAGCGTTGCGTCGACAGAGCATCAGCCCCAGCATTTT
CSVASTEHQPQHF
>TRBV7-9|few|TRBJ1-4|NA
TGTGCCAGCAGCTTAGTCCAGGGCTGGGAAAAACTGTTTTTT
CASSLVQGWEKLFF
>TRBV6-5|NA|TRBJ2-3|NA
TGTGCCAGCGGGGGGGCCGCAGATACGCAGTATTTT
CASGGAADTQYF
>TRBV3-1/TRBV3-2|NA|TRBJ1-4|NA
TGTGCCAGCAGCCACCGAACAGGGAATGAAAAACTGTTTTTT
CASSHRTGNEKLFF
>TRBV15|NA|TRBJ2-3|TRBD2
TGTGCCACCAGCAGAGAGGGCGGACTAGCGGGGAGTATACCTAGCACAGATACGCAGTATTTT
CATSREGGLAGSIPSTDTQYF
>TRBV6-6|once|TRBJ1-2|TRBD1
TGTGCCAGCAGTTACGGGACAGGGGAGATTGGCTACACCTTC
CASSYGTGEIGYTF
>TRBV7-2|NA|TRBJ1-3|TRBD1
TGTGCCAGCAGCACCTCCGGGACAGGGATCTCTGGAAACACCATATATTTT
CASSTSGTGISGNTIYF
>TRBV7-2|NA|TRBJ2-7|TRBD1
TGTGCCAGCAGCTACCGGACAGGGGTTATCAACGAGCAGTACTTC
CASSYRTGVINEQYF
>TRBV12-3/TRBV12-4|NA|TRBJ1-1|TRBD1
TGTGCCAGCAGCTACAGGGGTGGTGAAGCTTTCTTT
CASSYRGGEAFF